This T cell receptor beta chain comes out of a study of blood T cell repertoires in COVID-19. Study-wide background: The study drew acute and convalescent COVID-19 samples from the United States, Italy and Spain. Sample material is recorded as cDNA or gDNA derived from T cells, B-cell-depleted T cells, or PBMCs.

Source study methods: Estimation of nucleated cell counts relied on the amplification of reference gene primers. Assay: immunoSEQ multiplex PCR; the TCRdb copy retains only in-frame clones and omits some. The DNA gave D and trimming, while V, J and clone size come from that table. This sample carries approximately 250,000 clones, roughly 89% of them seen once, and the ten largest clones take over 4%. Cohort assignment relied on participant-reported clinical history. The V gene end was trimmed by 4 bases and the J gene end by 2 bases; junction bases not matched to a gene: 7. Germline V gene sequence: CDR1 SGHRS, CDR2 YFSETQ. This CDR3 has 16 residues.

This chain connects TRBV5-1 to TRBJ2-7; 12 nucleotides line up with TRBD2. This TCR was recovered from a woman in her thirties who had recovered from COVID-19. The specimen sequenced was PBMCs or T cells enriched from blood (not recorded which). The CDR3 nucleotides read TGCGCCAGCAGCCCGGCAACTAGCGGGGGGACCTACGAGCAGTACTTC. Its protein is CASSPATSGGTYEQYF.